The rows below give T cell receptor beta chains drawn from one sample of a study of Graves' ophthalmopathy and Graves' hyperthyroidism. Each CDR3 protein gets one entry after TCRdb re-called the multiplex PCR reads with MiXCR. Here the sample spans fewer than 250,000 distinct CDR3 sequences, approximately 28% being singletons. The specimen was peripheral blood. The receptor set was obtained from a man in his fifties or sixties with Graves' ophthalmopathy. Each CDR3 is given with its conserved first and last residue. Each record gives: clone size, V gene, D gene, J gene, CDR3 DNA, CDR3 protein. D genes are given only for firm matches. Expanded clones are given a class, and other clones once, few, many or no size at all.

many	TRBV28	.	TRBJ2-7	TGTGCCAGCAGTTTAACACAGAACTACGAGCAGTACTTC	CASSLTQNYEQYF
many	TRBV11-2	TRBD2	TRBJ2-7	TGTGCCAGCAGCTCGGGACTAGCGGGAGCGAACTCCTACGAGCAGTACTTC	CASSSGLAGANSYEQYF
many	TRBV6-5	TRBD1	TRBJ1-2	TGTGCCAGCAGTCGACAGGGCCCACTCTATGGCTACACCTTC	CASSRQGPLYGYTF
many	TRBV7-9	TRBD2	TRBJ2-7	TGTGCCAGCAGCTTAGCTCGGGCTAGCGGGCTCGACGAGCAGTACTTC	CASSLARASGLDEQYF
many	TRBV28	.	TRBJ2-5	TGTGCCAGCAGTTTACTGACACCGGGGCGAGAGACCCAGTACTTC	CASSLLTPGRETQYF
many	TRBV6-5	.	TRBJ1-1	TGTGCCAGCAGTTACTGGGAGGGGAGGACTGATGAAGCTTTCTTT	CASSYWEGRTDEAFF
.	TRBV6-5	.	TRBJ1-1	TGTGCCAGCAGTTACCGGAGTTGGGGGAACACTGAAGCTTTCTTT	CASSYRSWGNTEAFF
few	TRBV28	TRBD2	TRBJ2-7	TGTGCCAGCGGGACTAGCGGGAGTGTTGGTTCCTACGAGCAGTACTTC	CASGTSGSVGSYEQYF
.	TRBV25-1	.	TRBJ1-6	TGTGCCAGCAGTGAAGGGGGACACATAAATTCACCCCTCCACTTT	CASSEGGHINSPLHF
.	TRBV13	.	TRBJ2-4	TGTGCCAGCAGTCAAGGGAGGAGCATTCAGTACTTC	CASSQGRSIQYF
.	TRBV12-3/TRBV12-4	.	TRBJ1-3	TGTGCCAGCAGTTTGTGGGGGGCCGGCGGAAACACCATATATTTT	CASSLWGAGGNTIYF
many	TRBV4-3	.	TRBJ1-5	TGCGCCAGCAGCCAAGGCCGAGGCCGGGAGCCCCAGCATTTT	CASSQGRGREPQHF
many	TRBV9	.	TRBJ1-1	TGTGCCAGCAGCGTAGAGGGTTTGGTGAACACTGAAGCTTTCTTT	CASSVEGLVNTEAFF
.	TRBV27	TRBD1	TRBJ2-5	TGTGCCAGCAGTGCTTGGACAGGGAAAGAGACCCAGTACTTC	CASSAWTGKETQYF
.	TRBV7-2	TRBD1	TRBJ2-7	TGTGCCAGCAGCTTTCGACAGGGGGCCTACGAGCAGTACTTC	CASSFRQGAYEQYF
many	TRBV7-2	.	TRBJ2-7	TGTGCCAGCAGCTTCCGGGCGAACTACGAGCAGTACTTC	CASSFRANYEQYF
many	TRBV28	.	TRBJ2-5	TGTGCCAGCAGTTTATTTGGGATTTGGGCCCAGTACTTC	CASSLFGIWAQYF
.	TRBV11-2	.	TRBJ2-7	TGTGCCAGCAGCTCTTCCGGGACGGTATACTCCTACGAGCAGTACTTC	CASSSSGTVYSYEQYF
.	TRBV11-2	.	TRBJ1-2	TGTGCCAGCAGCTTAAGGTGGCCTAGGGACGGAGCGACCCGTGGCTACACCTTC	CASSLRWPRDGATRGYTF
.	TRBV20-1	.	TRBJ1-1	TGCAGTGCTAGGCGACATGGGAGGGGCTTGAACACTGAAGCTTTCTTT	CSARRHGRGLNTEAFF
.	TRBV28	.	TRBJ1-1	TGTGCCAGCAAGGCGGACACTGAAGCTTTCTTT	CASKADTEAFF
.	TRBV7-3	TRBD1	TRBJ2-5	TGTGCCAGCAGCCCGGGACAGGGACGGGGAGAGACCCAGTACTTC	CASSPGQGRGETQYF
many	TRBV7-3	.	TRBJ2-3	TGTGCCAGCAGCGTGGGACGAGGGAATACGCAGTATTTT	CASSVGRGNTQYF
.	TRBV20-1	.	TRBJ2-7	TGCAGTGCCACGCGGGTCGCAACCTACGAGCAGTACTTC	CSATRVATYEQYF
many	TRBV12-3/TRBV12-4	.	TRBJ1-5	TGTGCCAGCACCAAGGGGGGGCCTGGCAATCAGCCCCAGCATTTT	CASTKGGPGNQPQHF
many	TRBV20-1	.	TRBJ2-7	TGCAGTGCTGCACGGGCCCACGAGCAGTACTTC	CSAARAHEQYF
.	TRBV7-2	.	TRBJ1-2	TGTGCCAGCAGCTTAGTTTGGGGGGGAGATGGCTACACCTTC	CASSLVWGGDGYTF